This T cell receptor (beta chain) was retrieved from a study of PD-1 blockade in classical Hodgkin lymphoma. Overall study results and limits: Compared with healthy donors, newly diagnosed patients reportedly showed lower baseline TCR diversity.

There are 16 residues in the CDR3. Germline-derived CDR1 and CDR2 are WNHNN and SYGVQD (reference sequence). V lost 0 bases to trimming and J lost 5 bases; unmatched junction nucleotides: 9. Every single patient, without exception, relapsed after autologous stem cell transplantation, and brentuximab vedotin exposure varied. Each best response was a complete response, a partial response or progressive disease. Produced via immunoSEQ multiplex PCR; TCRdb's table is partial and in-frame only. The table includes approximately 37,000 clones, around 78% detected once. For this clone: The antigen is not known.

The chain uses TRBV10-1 and TRBJ2-5, with TRBD1 matching over 7 bases. The input for sequencing was peripheral blood mononuclear cells (PBMCs), taken at baseline. The TCR sequence derives from a human donor with classical Hodgkin lymphoma. CDR3 residues: CASSESAGGSGETQYF. In nucleotides, the CDR3 is TGCGCCAGCAGTGAGTCCGCAGGGGGTTCAGGGGAGACCCAGTACTTC.